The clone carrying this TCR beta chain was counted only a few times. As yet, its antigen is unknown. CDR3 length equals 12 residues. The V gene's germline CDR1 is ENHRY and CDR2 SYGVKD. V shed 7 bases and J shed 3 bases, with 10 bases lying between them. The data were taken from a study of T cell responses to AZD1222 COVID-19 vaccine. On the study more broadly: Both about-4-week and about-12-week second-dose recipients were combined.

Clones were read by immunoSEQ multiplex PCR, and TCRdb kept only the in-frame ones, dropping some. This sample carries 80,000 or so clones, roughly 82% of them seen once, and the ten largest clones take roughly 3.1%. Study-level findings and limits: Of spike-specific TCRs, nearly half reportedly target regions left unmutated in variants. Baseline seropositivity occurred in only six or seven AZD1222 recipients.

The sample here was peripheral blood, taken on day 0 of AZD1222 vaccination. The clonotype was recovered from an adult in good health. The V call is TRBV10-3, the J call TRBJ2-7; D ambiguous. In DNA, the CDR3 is TGTGCCATCATGACCTCCGGCTACGAGCAGTACTTC. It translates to CAIMTSGYEQYF.